This passage covers 13 T cell receptor beta chains from one sample sequenced in a study of control samples from healthy donors and cancer patients. Measured with immunoSEQ multiplex PCR; TCRdb has only the in-frame clones, and not every one. The sample contains 100,000 to 150,000 clones, 91% of which appear only once. Sequencing was performed on blood. Source of these receptors: a man between 18 and 35 years old in good health.

The rearrangement joins TRBV29-1 to TRBJ2-7, with D perhaps matching TRBD1 (6 bases). The V end lost 5 bases, the J end lost 3 bases, and 11 bases lay between the germline ends. Germline V gene data show CDR1 as SQVTM and CDR2 as ANQGSEA. CDR3 length equals 12 residues. The CDR3 protein is CSVYDRFYEQYF. Here the CDR3 DNA reads TGCAGCGTTTACGACAGGTTCTACGAGCAGTACTTC.

The rearrangement uses TRBV19 and TRBJ1-2, with 9 bases aligning to TRBD1. Germline CDR1 LNHDA, CDR2 SQIVND (reference sequence). Unmatched junction bases numbered 7, after V lost 4 bases and J lost 4 bases. The CDR3 is 15 amino acids. The CDR3 here is CASSRPGTGLYGYTF. For the CDR3, the DNA is TGTGCCAGTAGTAGACCCGGGACAGGGCTCTATGGCTACACCTTC.

The chain is built from TRBV11-2 and TRBJ2-7, with D possibly called TRBD1 or TRBD2 (5 bases each). The CDR3 covers 14 residues. Trimming removed 5 bases at V and 2 bases at J, with 13 bases between. The germline V gene encodes CDR1 SGHAT and CDR2 FQNNGV. CDR3 residues: CASSPGTDPYEQYF. In DNA, the CDR3 is TGTGCCAGCAGCCCCGGGACCGATCCCTACGAGCAGTACTTC. The full variable domain, completed using reference TRBV11-2 and TRBJ2-7, is EAGVAQSPRYKIIEKRQSVAFWCNPISGHATLYWYQQILGQGPKLLIQFQNNGVVDDSQLPKDRFSAERLKGVDSTLKIQPAKLEDSAVYLCASSPGTDPYEQYFGPGTRLTVT.

The chain employs TRBV11-1 and TRBJ2-3; D is possibly TRBD1 (6 bases). The CDR3 is 16 amino acids. Trimming took 5 bases from V and 1 from J, leaving 16 bases between them. Germline V gene sequence: CDR1 SGHAT, CDR2 FQDESV (reference sequence). CDR3 region: CASSPSPGAGTDTQYF. DNA for the CDR3: TGTGCCAGCAGCCCCAGTCCAGGGGCAGGCACAGATACGCAGTATTTT.

In its sample, this clone was seen a few times. The chain links TRBV4-1 to TRBJ2-7, with D hard to call. This CDR3 is 16 amino acids long. The germline V gene has CDR1 MGHRA and CDR2 YSYEKL. Trimming removed 2 bases at V and 0 bases at J, with 14 bases between. Here the CDR3 reads CASSQSRYSSSYEQYF. CDR3 bases: TGCGCCAGCAGCCAAAGTCGCTACAGCAGCTCCTACGAGCAGTACTTC.

The chain employs TRBV18 and TRBJ1-1; TRBD1 matches at 9 bases. The length of the CDR3 is 12 residues. Germline lookup yields CDR1 KGHSH and CDR2 LQKENI. J was trimmed by 8 bases and V by 6 bases; bases with no gene match: 4. The CDR3, as DNA: TGTGCCAGCTCGGGGGACAGGGCCGAAGCTTTCTTT. Residues: CASSGDRAEAFF. The variable domain in full, completed from reference TRBV18 and TRBJ1-1, reads NAGVMQNPRHLVRRRGQEARLRCSPMKGHSHVYWYRQLPEEGLKFMVYLQKENIIDESGMPKERFSAEFPKEGPSILRIQQVVRGDSAAYFCASSGDRAEAFFGQGTRLTVV.

V is TRBV27 and J is TRBJ2-3, with TRBD2 as a possible D gene (5 bases). Trimming stripped 6 bases from V and 0 bases from J, with 7 bases between. Germline V gives CDR1 MNHEY, CDR2 SMNVEV (reference sequence). This CDR3 contains 13 residues. The DNA for the CDR3 is TGTGCCAGCAGAGGACTGAGCACAGATACGCAGTATTTT. Translating gives CASRGLSTDTQYF.

This clone has just a few counts. The V gene is TRBV9, the J gene TRBJ2-3; weak D call: TRBD2 (6 bases). Germline V gene sequence: CDR1 SGDLS, CDR2 YYNGEE. This CDR3 region has 14 residues. V dropped 0 bases and J dropped 3 bases, with 8 bases sitting between them. CDR3 residues: CASSVVGGTDTQYF. The CDR3 nucleotides read TGTGCCAGCAGCGTAGTGGGGGGAACAGATACGCAGTATTTT.

The genes are TRBV6-5 and TRBJ1-6; 9 positions match TRBD1. Germline V gene lookup returns CDR1 MNHEY and CDR2 SVGAGI. CDR3 length: 15 amino acids. V shed 6 bases and J 8 bases; nucleotides not matched to a gene: 8. CDR3: CASRKGQGMDSPLHF. Written as DNA, the CDR3 is TGTGCCAGCAGGAAGGGACAGGGAATGGATTCACCCCTCCACTTT.

V and J are TRBV4-1 and TRBJ2-7; 9 bases are shared with TRBD1. The CDR3 runs 15 residues. Germline trimming cut 2 bases from V and 6 bases from J; bases unmatched to any gene: 8. From germline, CDR1 is MGHRA and CDR2 YSYEKL. CDR3 sequence (DNA): TGCGCCAGCAGCCAATGGGACAGGGATAATGGCGAGCAGTACTTC. Protein sequence: CASSQWDRDNGEQYF.

In this sample, this clone turned up once. The J gene is TRBJ2-3, the V gene TRBV27; 7 bases agree with TRBD2. The germline V gene has CDR1 MNHEY and CDR2 SMNVEV (reference sequence). J lost 1 base, V lost 0 bases, and 1 base had no gene match. The CDR3 spans 15 residues. The CDR3 nucleotides are TGTGCCAGCAGTTTATCGGGGGGGGGCACAGATACGCAGTATTTT. It is translated as CASSLSGGGTDTQYF.

The V and J genes are TRBV12-5 and TRBJ1-1; maybe TRBD1 (5 bases). The CDR3 length is 14 residues. Deletions cut 6 bases from V and 2 bases from J, with 13 bases between. Germline V CDR1 and CDR2: LGHNT, FRNRAP. The CDR3 protein is CASGQQALNTEAFF. CDR3 sequence (DNA): TGTGCTAGTGGCCAACAGGCCCTCAACACTGAAGCTTTCTTT.

The chain uses TRBV6-6 and TRBJ2-3, with D uncertain. Per the germline V gene, CDR1 is MNHNY and CDR2 is SVGAGI (reference sequence). The V gene lost 2 bases and the J gene lost 8 bases, with 17 bases spanning the gap. This CDR3 comprises 15 residues. The CDR3 DNA reads as TGTGCCAGCAGTTACACTCCCGACTCGTGGAGTACGCAGTATTTT. Amino acid sequence: CASSYTPDSWSTQYF.